These T cell receptor beta chains were read from a single sample in a study of HIV-infected children after antiretroviral therapy interruption. TCRdb reprocessed the 3' RACE reads via MiXCR and lists one record per CDR3 protein. The sample includes roughly 46,000 distinct CDR3 sequences, 4.3% of them seen just once. The input for sequencing was CD45RA+ CD4+ T cells from PBMCs, pooled from several time points, taken from a donor given antiretroviral therapy, either interrupted or continuous. These receptors all stem from a pool of human donors with HIV. Each CDR3 is given with its conserved first and last residue. A D gene is named only where the DNA matches it firmly. Part of the rows lack a size; the others show once, few, many or a class for expanded clones.

size | J | V | D | DNA | CDR3
many | TRBJ1-1 | TRBV20-1 | TRBD1 | TGCAGTGCTACTCCAGGGGGGCCGAACACTGAAGCTTTCTTT | CSATPGGPNTEAFF
many | TRBJ2-3 | TRBV6-2/TRBV6-3 | NA | TGTGCCAGCAGTTACGACGGAAGAGATACGCAGTATTTT | CASSYDGRDTQYF
many | TRBJ2-7 | TRBV12-3/TRBV12-4 | NA | TGTGCCAGCAATAGGCAGGGAATCTACGAGCAGTACTTC | CASNRQGIYEQYF
many | TRBJ2-4 | TRBV24-1 | TRBD1 | TGTGCCACCTCTACCGGGACAGCCGATTCCAAAAACATTCAGTACTTC | CATSTGTADSKNIQYF
NA | TRBJ2-7 | TRBV14 | NA | TGTGCCAGCAGCCAAGAGCCAGGGCACTACGAGCAGTACTTC | CASSQEPGHYEQYF
many | TRBJ1-2 | TRBV7-2 | NA | TGTGCCAGCAGCTTAGTCTTCGGTCCCTATGGCTACACCTTC | CASSLVFGPYGYTF
NA | TRBJ2-4 | TRBV5-1 | NA | TGCGCCAGCAGCTTGGGAGGGGTCGACAAAAACATTCAGTACTTC | CASSLGGVDKNIQYF
many | TRBJ2-7 | TRBV20-1 | TRBD1 | TGCAGTGCCTGGGACAGGGGAAGGACCTACGAGCAGTACTTC | CSAWDRGRTYEQYF
many | TRBJ2-3 | TRBV29-1 | TRBD2 | TGCAGCGTCCCAGCCGGGGGGGGCACAGATACGCAGTATTTT | CSVPAGGGTDTQYF
many | TRBJ2-1 | TRBV5-1 | NA | TGCGCCAGCAGCTTGGGCGGGACCGACTCAGTCTATGAGCAGTTCTTC | CASSLGGTDSVYEQFF
many | TRBJ2-3 | TRBV10-3 | TRBD2 | TGTGCCTCCTTGAGCGGGACGCCACGGGATACGCAGTATTTT | CASLSGTPRDTQYF
few | TRBJ1-4 | TRBV2 | TRBD1 | TGTGCCAGCAGGCCAGGGGGCGATGAAAAACTGTTTTTT | CASRPGGDEKLFF
many | TRBJ1-1 | TRBV9 | NA | TGTGCCAGCACCCTACTTGGACAGAACACTGAAGCTTTCTTT | CASTLLGQNTEAFF
many | TRBJ2-7 | TRBV23-1 | TRBD1 | TGCTCCAGCAGTCACGGGGGACAGGGGTATGAACAGTACTTC | CSSSHGGQGYEQYF
many | TRBJ2-2 | TRBV28 | TRBD1 | TGTGCCAGCCTCCGGGACAGGGGAAACACCGGGGAGCTGTTTTTT | CASLRDRGNTGELFF
few | TRBJ1-3 | TRBV12-3/TRBV12-4 | NA | TGTGCCAGCAGTTTCTCCAGGGGCTCTGGAAACACCATATATTTT | CASSFSRGSGNTIYF
NA | TRBJ1-4 | TRBV12-3/TRBV12-4 | TRBD1 | TGTGCCAGCAGCTCCGGACAGGGTAATGAAAAACTGTTTTTT | CASSSGQGNEKLFF
many | TRBJ2-1 | TRBV7-3 | NA | TGTGCCAGCAGCTTAGGGCCCGTAGCTTACAATGAGCAGTTCTTC | CASSLGPVAYNEQFF
many | TRBJ2-1 | TRBV29-1 | NA | TGCAGCGGGAGGGGGAGCTCCTACAATGAGCAGTTCTTC | CSGRGSSYNEQFF
many | TRBJ2-7 | TRBV3-1 | TRBD1 | TGTGCCAGCAGCCAAGAGTTTTATGGACAGGGTGGTTACGAGCAGTACTTC | CASSQEFYGQGGYEQYF
many | TRBJ2-3 | TRBV24-1 | TRBD1 | TGTGCCACCTCTCGACAGGGGGTGAAAGATACGCAGTATTTT | CATSRQGVKDTQYF
many | TRBJ2-7 | TRBV10-3 | NA | TGTGCCATCAGGCGGGACGGATCCTACGAGCAGTACTTC | CAIRRDGSYEQYF
many | TRBJ2-7 | TRBV7-2 | NA | TGTGCCAGCAGCGGAGACTCCTACGAGCAGTACTTC | CASSGDSYEQYF
many | TRBJ2-2 | TRBV7-2 | NA | TGTGCCAGCAGCCCTCACATAGCGGACAACACCGGGGAGCTGTTTTTT | CASSPHIADNTGELFF
many | TRBJ1-1 | TRBV12-5 | NA | TGTGCTAGTGGTCCGAGGGATCTGGGGGGCGGTACTGAAGCTTTCTTT | CASGPRDLGGGTEAFF
many | TRBJ1-3 | TRBV7-9 | NA | TGTGCCAGCAGCTCGGAACCTGGAAACACCATATATTTT | CASSSEPGNTIYF
few | TRBJ2-7 | TRBV29-1 | NA | TGCAGCGTTGAAGGTGGGGGAACCTACGAGCAGTACTTC | CSVEGGGTYEQYF
few | TRBJ2-1 | TRBV10-3 | NA | TGTGCCATCAGTGCAAATCTCAAGGCATTTTACAATGAGCAGTTCTTC | CAISANLKAFYNEQFF
NA | TRBJ1-1 | TRBV6-2/TRBV6-3 | NA | TGTGCCAGCAGTTACTCTGGCGGCCCGGACACTGAAGCTTTCTTT | CASSYSGGPDTEAFF
many | TRBJ1-4 | TRBV3-1 | NA | TGTGCCAGCAGCCACCGAGGACGAGAATCCCGTTTT | CASSHRGRESRF
many | TRBJ1-1 | TRBV6-1 | NA | TGTGCCAGCAGTGAGCGGAAAAACACTGAAGCTTTCTTT | CASSERKNTEAFF
few | TRBJ2-5 | TRBV12-3/TRBV12-4 | NA | TGTGCCAGCAGTTTCTCCAAGACCCAGTACTTC | CASSFSKTQYF
NA | TRBJ1-1 | TRBV15 | NA | TGTGCCACCAGCAGAGGGGCCTTGGTTGTCTTGTCTTTCTTT | CATSRGALVVLSFF
many | TRBJ1-1 | TRBV5-1 | TRBD1 | TGCGCCAGCAGCCCGGGGACAGGCAATAATGCTGAAGCTTTCTTT | CASSPGTGNNAEAFF
NA | TRBJ2-7 | TRBV18 | NA | TGTGCCAGCTCACCGGACCGGACCTACGAGCAGTACTTC | CASSPDRTYEQYF
many | TRBJ1-2 | TRBV29-1 | NA | TGCAGCGTTGGGGACCTTAATGGCTACACCTTC | CSVGDLNGYTF
many | TRBJ1-1 | TRBV11-3 | NA | TGTGCCAGCAGCCCGGAAGGGAGAACTGAAGCTTTCTTT | CASSPEGRTEAFF
NA | TRBJ1-1 | TRBV29-1 | NA | TGCAGCGTTGTCCCCTTTGTAGACACTGAAGCTTTCTTT | CSVVPFVDTEAFF
few | TRBJ2-7 | TRBV29-1 | TRBD1 | TGCAGCGTTGAAGATGTGGACAGGGGTTCTTCCTACGAGCAGTACTTC | CSVEDVDRGSSYEQYF
many | TRBJ1-1 | TRBV25-1 | NA | TGTGCCAGCAGTGAATCTCTGATGAACACTGAAGCTTTCTTT | CASSESLMNTEAFF
many | TRBJ2-4 | TRBV5-1 | TRBD1 | TGCGCCAGCAGCTGGAGACAGGGGCTAGCCAAAAACATTCAGTACTTC | CASSWRQGLAKNIQYF
many | TRBJ2-3 | TRBV9 | TRBD2 | TGTGCCAGCAGCGTAGCTATACTAGCGGGCACAGATACGCAGTATTTT | CASSVAILAGTDTQYF
medium-sized | TRBJ2-2 | TRBV2 | NA | TGTGCCAGCAGCCGACTGGGGTCAAACACCGGGCAGCTCTACTTT | CASSRLGSNTGQLYF
many | TRBJ1-1 | TRBV18 | NA | TGTGCCAGCTCACCACCTGCGAGGGGAGACACTGAAGCTTTCTTT | CASSPPARGDTEAFF
many | TRBJ1-6 | TRBV5-1 | NA | TGCGCCAGCAGCTTTACCGGGGCCGATTCACCCCTCCACTTT | CASSFTGADSPLHF